The 30 T cell receptor beta chains presented below share a single source sample, sequenced in a study of spatial heterogeneity in lung cancer. Time point indicated: sample taken at primary tumor resection. TCRdb called the 5' RACE reads again in MiXCR, with one record for every CDR3 protein. Of under 30,000 distinct CDR3 sequences in the sample, 3% to 3.5% are singletons; the top ten hold under 35%. The source was PBMCs, collected at surgery. These receptors were obtained from a female donor with early-stage non-small cell lung cancer.

The sample holds many counts of this clonotype. CDR3: CASSFRTDTQYF. The CDR3 DNA is TGTGCCAGCAGTTTTAGGACAGATACGCAGTATTTT. The rearrangement joins TRBV28 to TRBJ2-3; D is unresolved. The CDR3 consists of 12 residues. V shed 3 bases and J shed 3 bases, with 4 bases lying between them. Germline loops: CDR1 MDHEN, CDR2 SYDVKM.

The rearrangement links TRBV18 to TRBJ2-5, with 7 bases aligning to TRBD1. Looked up from germline, CDR1 is KGHSH and CDR2 is LQKENI. V shed 8 bases, J shed 1 base, and the junction held 4 bases outside the gene matches. This CDR3 comprises 13 residues. DNA of the CDR3: TGTGCCAGCGTCAGGGACAGCCAAGAGACCCAGTACTTC. This translates into CASVRDSQETQYF. The full variable domain, rest sourced from reference TRBV18 and TRBJ2-5, is NAGVMQNPRHLVRRRGQEARLRCSPMKGHSHVYWYRQLPEEGLKFMVYLQKENIIDESGMPKERFSAEFPKEGPSILRIQQVVRGDSAAYFCASVRDSQETQYFGPGTRLLVL.

Many counts were recorded for this clonotype. The chain couples TRBV9 to TRBJ1-1; 9 bases line up with TRBD1. Germline V gene sequence: CDR1 SGDLS, CDR2 YYNGEE. CDR3 length: 17 residues. V shed 4 bases and J 2 bases; nucleotides not matched to a gene: 12. CDR3 sequence: CASSLLGKDRGNTEAFF. CDR3 in DNA: TGTGCCAGCAGCCTCCTAGGGAAGGACAGGGGAAACACTGAAGCTTTCTTT.

This clonotype was counted ten times or more. The rearrangement uses TRBV5-1 and TRBJ2-7; D call uncertain. CDR3 length: 16 amino acids. Trimming stripped 0 bases from V and 3 bases from J, with 16 bases between. Germline-derived CDR1 and CDR2 are SGHRS and YFSETQ. Here the CDR3 reads CASSLGAPVSFYEQYF. The DNA of the CDR3 is TGCGCCAGCAGCTTGGGAGCGCCAGTTAGCTTCTACGAGCAGTACTTC. The whole variable domain, filled in from reference TRBV5-1 and TRBJ2-7, reads KAGVTQTPRYLIKTRGQQVTLSCSPISGHRSVSWYQQTPGQGLQFLFEYFSETQRNKGNFPGRFSGRQFSNSRSEMNVSTLELGDSALYLCASSLGAPVSFYEQYFGPGTRLTVT.

Many counts were recorded for this clonotype. The CDR3 protein is CASTQSSTDTQYF. Here the CDR3 DNA reads TGTGCCAGCACCCAGAGCAGCACAGATACGCAGTATTTT. The genes are TRBV5-4 and TRBJ2-3; no definite D call. Germline V CDR1 and CDR2: SGHNT, YYREEE (reference sequence). V lost 6 bases, J lost 0 bases, and 8 bases lay in between. The CDR3 spans 13 residues.

This clonotype is medium-sized (0.01 to 0.1%). The chain links TRBV7-2 to TRBJ2-3; perhaps TRBD2 as D (5 bases). The germline CDR1 and CDR2 sequences are SGHTA and FQGNSA. V was trimmed by 5 bases and J by 1 base, leaving 16 bases between them. The CDR3 length is 16 residues. The DNA for the CDR3 is TGTGCCAGCAGCACCCACGCCGGGATGCGCACAGATACGCAGTATTTT. Protein product: CASSTHAGMRTDTQYF.

This clonotype was counted many times. The chain links TRBV27 to TRBJ1-4; TRBD1 matches at 8 bases. The V gene's germline CDR1 is MNHEY and CDR2 SMNVEV (reference sequence). The CDR3 spans 18 residues. Germline trimming cut 1 base from V and 7 bases from J; bases unmatched to any gene: 14. The CDR3 DNA follows: TGTGCCAGCAGTTTATTGAGGGGGTGGACAGGGCAGGTTGAAAAACTGTTTTTT. It is translated as CASSLLRGWTGQVEKLFF.

This clonotype was observed many times. The chain carries TRBV7-6 and TRBJ2-4; 8 nucleotides match TRBD1. This CDR3 comprises 14 residues. V lost 5 bases to trimming and J lost 3 bases; unmatched junction nucleotides: 3. Germline V gene sequence: CDR1 SGHVS, CDR2 FNYEAQ. In DNA form, the CDR3 reads TGTGCCAGCAGCCTCGGACAGGGCAAAAACATTCAGTACTTC. This sequence encodes CASSLGQGKNIQYF. The full variable domain, rest sourced from reference TRBV7-6 and TRBJ2-4, is GAGVSQSPRYKVTKRGQDVALRCDPISGHVSLYWYRQALGQGPEFLTYFNYEAQQDKSGLPNDRFSAERPEGSISTLTIQRTEQRDSAMYRCASSLGQGKNIQYFGAGTRLSVL.

This clonotype has at least ten counts. The chain carries TRBV10-3 and TRBJ2-1; 9 bases are shared with TRBD1. Losses at the gene ends were 3 bases for V and 13 bases for J; bases not matched to a gene: 7. Germline lookup yields CDR1 ENHRY and CDR2 SYGVKD. The CDR3 consists of 13 residues. The CDR3 here is CAISDGTGLSQFF. The CDR3 nucleotides are TGTGCCATCAGTGACGGGACAGGGCTTTCCCAGTTCTTC.

This clonotype was recorded many times. The chain couples TRBV7-9 to TRBJ2-4; tentatively, D is TRBD2 (6 bases). This CDR3 region has 16 residues. With 4 bases removed from V and 0 bases from J, the gap between germline ends came to 13 bases. From germline, CDR1 is SEHNR and CDR2 FQNEAQ (reference sequence). CDR3 sequence reads: CASSSESGGAKNIQYF. The DNA for the CDR3 is TGTGCCAGCAGCTCTGAATCCGGGGGAGCCAAAAACATTCAGTACTTC.

Only one count was recorded for this clonotype. The chain uses TRBV6-5 and TRBJ2-7; D may be TRBD1 or TRBD2 (5 bases each). CDR3 size: 14 residues. Germline V gene sequence: CDR1 MNHEY, CDR2 SVGAGI. Trimming pared 1 base from V and 2 bases from J, leaving 9 bases between. The CDR3 coding sequence is TGTGCCAGCAGTTACTATGGGGGAACCTACGAGCAGTACTTC. The encoded protein is CASSYYGGTYEQYF.

This clonotype appeared many times. The chain uses TRBV25-1 and TRBJ1-6, with D perhaps TRBD1 (5 bases). The V and J ends lost 3 bases and 0 bases respectively, with 9 bases between them. CDR3 length equals 16 residues. Germline V gene data show CDR1 as MGHDK and CDR2 as SYGVNS. CDR3 residues: CASSERQFSYNSPLHF. CDR3 DNA sequence: TGTGCCAGCAGTGAGAGACAGTTCTCCTATAATTCACCCCTCCACTTT.

There are many counts of this clonotype. This rearrangement joins TRBV27 to TRBJ2-7; D gene uncertain. Trimming left V 0 bases short and J 2 bases short, with 8 bases between. In germline, CDR1 is MNHEY, CDR2 SMNVEV (reference sequence). The CDR3 loop spans 14 amino acids. The CDR3 DNA sequence: TGTGCCAGCAGTTTATCGCCCGTAGCCTACGAGCAGTACTTC. Translating it yields CASSLSPVAYEQYF.

This clonotype was detected many times. This chain links TRBV5-4 with TRBJ2-7; 13 bases are a match to TRBD2. The germline CDR1 and CDR2 sequences are SGHNT and YYREEE (reference sequence). This CDR3 contains 15 residues. J gave up 6 bases and V 0 bases, and 3 bases lay outside the gene matches. This chain's CDR3 is CASSLELAGGPEQYF. The CDR3 DNA is TGTGCCAGCAGCTTGGAACTAGCGGGAGGGCCCGAGCAGTACTTC. The full variable domain, in which reference TRBV5-4 and TRBJ2-7 provide the parts outside the CDR3, is ETGVTQSPTHLIKTRGQQVTLRCSSQSGHNTVSWYQQALGQGPQFIFQYYREEENGRGNFPPRFSGLQFPNYSSELNVNALELDDSALYLCASSLELAGGPEQYFGPGTRLTVT.

V gene TRBV12-3 or TRBV12-4 combines with J gene TRBJ2-2, with 8 bases aligning to TRBD2. The CDR3 is made up of 14 amino acids. Trimming removed 6 bases from V and 1 base from J; junction bases left unmatched: 1. CDR3 DNA sequence: TGTGCCAGCAGACTAGCGGAGAACACCGGGGAGCTGTTTTTT. It codes for CASRLAENTGELFF.

This clonotype was detected ten times or more. This sequence joins TRBV4-2 and TRBJ2-7; 8 nucleotides align to TRBD1. Germline V gives CDR1 LGHNA, CDR2 YNFKEQ. The CDR3 has 17 residues. J lost 7 bases, V lost 3 bases, and 17 bases had no gene match. In DNA, the CDR3 is TGTGCCAGCAGCCAGAAAGGGGATCAGGGGGCCCGGGGGGAGCAGTACTTC. Protein: CASSQKGDQGARGEQYF.

The sample holds many counts of this clonotype. V usage is TRBV15 and J usage is TRBJ2-3; 8 positions match TRBD2. The trim removed 1 base at V and 4 bases at J, leaving 19 bases unmatched. Germline-derived CDR1 and CDR2 are LNHNV and YYDKDF (reference sequence). This CDR3 is 20 amino acids long. The CDR3 here is CATSRGPLSASGRDSDTQYF. The CDR3 nucleotides read TGTGCCACCAGCAGAGGTCCCCTATCTGCTAGCGGGCGGGATTCAGATACGCAGTATTTT.

This clonotype was seen many times. The genes are TRBV28 and TRBJ1-2, with a possible D match to TRBD1 (5 bases). Germline V CDR1 and CDR2: MDHEN, SYDVKM. This CDR3 spans 12 amino acids. Deletions cut 2 bases from V and 14 bases from J, with 15 bases between. The CDR3 protein is CASSLKGDHQTF. Here the CDR3 DNA reads TGTGCCAGCAGTTTAAAAGGGGATCATCAGACCTTC.

This clonotype is judged medium-sized (0.01 to 0.1%). The J gene is TRBJ2-1, the V gene TRBV29-1; perhaps TRBD1 as D (6 bases). The ends were cut back, 5 bases at V and 8 bases at J, with 10 bases in the middle. CDR1 and CDR2 from the germline V gene are SQVTM and ANQGSEA. The CDR3 sequence is 11 residues long. CDR3 loop: CSVLQGYEQFF. The CDR3 region has the DNA TGCAGCGTTCTGCAGGGGTATGAGCAGTTCTTC.

This clonotype was seen many times. The chain couples TRBV9 to TRBJ2-1, with 7 bases lining up with TRBD1. Looked up from germline, CDR1 is SGDLS and CDR2 is YYNGEE. The CDR3 has 14 residues. V trimming: 0 bases; J trimming: 6 bases; junction bases outside the gene matches: 3. The CDR3 nucleotides are TGTGCCAGCAGCGTAGATCCAGGGGGCAATGAGCAGTTCTTC. Its protein is CASSVDPGGNEQFF. The full variable domain, completed using reference TRBV9 and TRBJ2-1, is DSGVTQTPKHLITATGQRVTLRCSPRSGDLSVYWYQQSLDQGLQFLIQYYNGEERAKGNILERFSAQQFPDLHSELNLSSLELGDSALYFCASSVDPGGNEQFFGPGTRLTVL.

This clonotype was detected many times. This chain connects TRBV5-6 to TRBJ2-1; maybe TRBD2 (7 bases). The V end was cut by 5 bases, the J end by 2 bases, with 14 bases between. Per germline, CDR1 SGHDT and CDR2 YYEEEE. The CDR3 covers 15 residues. Here the CDR3 reads CASRLGGRPYNEQFF. The CDR3, as DNA: TGTGCCAGCAGACTCGGGGGGCGCCCCTACAATGAGCAGTTCTTC.

This clonotype was counted ten times or more. This chain links TRBV10-3 with TRBJ2-7; D is undetermined. The germline V gene has CDR1 ENHRY and CDR2 SYGVKD. V shed 10 bases and J shed 0 bases, with 16 bases lying between them. The CDR3 has 14 residues. In nucleotides, the CDR3 is TGTGCCAGTAAGAAACAGAGCAGCTCCTACGAGCAGTACTTC. Protein: CASKKQSSSYEQYF.

Many counts were recorded for this clonotype. The J gene is TRBJ2-1, the V gene TRBV18; D unclear. CDR3 length: 13 residues. Germline-derived CDR1 and CDR2 are KGHSH and LQKENI. V lost 3 bases to trimming and J lost 6 bases, with 9 bases between them. The CDR3 loop reads CASSPSRSNEQFF. The CDR3 DNA reads TGTGCCAGCTCACCTTCTAGGTCCAATGAGCAGTTCTTC.

This clonotype was recorded at least ten times. The J gene is TRBJ1-1, the V gene TRBV11-2, with unresolved D. V was shortened by 4 bases and J by 0 bases, with 15 bases between the two germline ends. The CDR3 covers 16 residues. Germline V gene lookup returns CDR1 SGHAT and CDR2 FQNNGV. The CDR3 spells CASSSSGLTMNTEAFF. DNA of the CDR3: TGTGCCAGCAGCTCTTCAGGACTTACTATGAACACTGAAGCTTTCTTT.

This clonotype was seen at least ten times. In DNA, the CDR3 is TGTGCCAGCCGGCCGTTACCGGGACTAGCGGGAGAGACCCAGTACTTC. Protein sequence: CASRPLPGLAGETQYF. The rearrangement joins TRBV6-5 to TRBJ2-5, with 12 positions matching TRBD2. V lost 8 bases, J lost 4 bases, and 11 bases stayed unmatched. This CDR3 has 16 residues. CDR1 MNHEY and CDR2 SVGAGI come from the germline V gene.

This clonotype occurred many times. The chain employs TRBV6-2 or TRBV6-3 and TRBJ2-7; D is perhaps TRBD1 (6 bases). The ends were cut back, 7 bases at V and 4 bases at J, with 17 bases in the middle. This CDR3 spans 14 amino acids. Germline CDR1 is MNHEY and CDR2 is SVGEGT. The CDR3 loop is CASIPRDTLYEQYF. As DNA, the CDR3 is TGTGCCAGCATCCCCCGGGACACACTATACGAGCAGTACTTC.

This clonotype was recorded at least ten times. The rearrangement uses TRBV9 and TRBJ2-1; 15 nucleotides align to TRBD2. There are 15 residues in the CDR3. V gave up 4 bases and J gave up 7 bases; unmatched junction bases: 3. The germline V gene has CDR1 SGDLS and CDR2 YYNGEE. CDR3 sequence reads: CASSPGLAGGNEQFF. The CDR3 region has the DNA TGTGCCAGCAGCCCGGGACTAGCGGGAGGAAATGAGCAGTTCTTC.

This clonotype has a count of ten or more. The rearrangement joins TRBV24-1 to TRBJ1-1, with D tentatively TRBD1 (5 bases). The CDR3 consists of 13 residues. Germline V gives CDR1 KGHDR, CDR2 SFDVKD. V lost 4 bases to trimming and J lost 1 base, with 6 bases between them. CDR3 sequence: CATSEGPNTEAFF. Written as DNA, the CDR3 is TGTGCCACCAGTGAGGGACCGAACACTGAAGCTTTCTTT.

There are many counts of this clonotype. The chain combines TRBV11-2 with TRBJ2-7; D gene unclear. Trimming took off 0 bases at V and 2 bases at J, with 5 bases between the two ends. The germline CDR1 and CDR2 sequences are SGHAT and FQNNGV. The length of the CDR3 is 13 residues. The CDR3 protein is CASSLDRPYEQYF. CDR3 DNA sequence: TGTGCCAGCAGCTTAGACCGCCCCTACGAGCAGTACTTC.

This clonotype has just a few counts. The rearrangement uses TRBV25-1 and TRBJ2-5; D is ambiguous. Germline lookup yields CDR1 MGHDK and CDR2 SYGVNS. The CDR3 covers 11 residues. The ends were cut back, 4 bases at V and 2 bases at J, with 2 bases in the middle. The CDR3 nucleotides are TGTGCCAGCAGTGGACAAGAGACCCAGTACTTC. It specifies CASSGQETQYF.